The 2 T cell receptor beta chains below all came from one sample that was sequenced in a study of T cell responses to AZD1222 COVID-19 vaccine. This table comes from immunoSEQ multiplex PCR, and its TCRdb copy is limited to in-frame clones, with some not included. The sample has more than 80,000 clones; roughly 92% are singletons. Sample: peripheral blood, taken 28 days after the second AZD1222 dose. All receptors derive from an adult who received the AZD1222 COVID-19 vaccine.

This chain links TRBV7-7 with TRBJ2-5, with 8 bases that match TRBD2. V shed 2 bases, J shed 3 bases, and the junction held 11 bases outside the gene matches. The CDR3 covers 17 residues. The germline V gene has CDR1 SSHAT and CDR2 FNYEAQ (reference sequence). CDR3 in amino acids: CASSLLTSGGLEETQYF. The CDR3 DNA sequence: TGTGCCAGCAGCTTATTGACAAGCGGGGGCCTTGAAGAGACCCAGTACTTC.

The rearrangement joins TRBV30 to TRBJ1-2; D gene uncertain. CDR1 and CDR2 (germline): GTSNPN, SVGIG (reference sequence). The CDR3 loop spans 13 amino acids. V dropped 4 bases and J dropped 3 bases, with 12 bases sitting between them. CDR3 loop: CAWTWGIDYGYTF. CDR3 in DNA: TGTGCCTGGACCTGGGGTATCGACTATGGCTACACCTTC.